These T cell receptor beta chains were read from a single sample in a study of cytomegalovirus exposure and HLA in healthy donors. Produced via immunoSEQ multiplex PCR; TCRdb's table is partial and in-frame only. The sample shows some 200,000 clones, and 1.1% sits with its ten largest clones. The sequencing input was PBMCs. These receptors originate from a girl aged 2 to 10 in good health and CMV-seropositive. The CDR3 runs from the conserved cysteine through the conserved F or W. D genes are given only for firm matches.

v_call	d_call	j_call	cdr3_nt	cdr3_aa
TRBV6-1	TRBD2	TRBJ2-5	TGTGCCAGCACTTCGGGGGGGCAAGAGACCCAGTACTTC	CASTSGGQETQYF
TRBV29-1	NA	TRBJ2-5	TGCAGCGGTGGACAGATACAAGAGACCCAGTACTTC	CSGGQIQETQYF
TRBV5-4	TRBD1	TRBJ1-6	TGTGCCAGCAGCTCGAATTTCGCCGCCGGGACAGGCAATTCACCCCTCCACTTT	CASSSNFAAGTGNSPLHF
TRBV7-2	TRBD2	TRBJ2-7	TGTGCCAGCAGCTTAAAGGCTAGCGGGAGGGCGCGAAGTTACGAGCAGTACTTC	CASSLKASGRARSYEQYF
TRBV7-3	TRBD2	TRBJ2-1	TGTGCCAGCAGCTTAAAGACTAGCGGGGGCCTCTCCTACAATGAGCAGTTCTTC	CASSLKTSGGLSYNEQFF
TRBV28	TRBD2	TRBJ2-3	TGTGCCAGCAGGGTCCCCGGGACTAGACAGACAGATACGCAGTATTTT	CASRVPGTRQTDTQYF
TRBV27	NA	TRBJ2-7	TGTGCCAGCAGTTTAAGGGGGTTTGCTGAAGGGTACGAGCAGTACTTC	CASSLRGFAEGYEQYF
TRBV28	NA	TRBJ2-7	TGTGCCAGCAGTTTACCCGGTATTGCCTACGAGCAGTACTTC	CASSLPGIAYEQYF
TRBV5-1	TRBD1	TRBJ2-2	TGCGCCAGCAGCTTGTTTTTGGGACAGGGGGCTACCGGGGAGCTGTTTTTT	CASSLFLGQGATGELFF
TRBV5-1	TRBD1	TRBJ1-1	TGCGCCAGCAGCTCACAGGGGGCCCGGCTCTACACTGAAGCTTTCTTT	CASSSQGARLYTEAFF
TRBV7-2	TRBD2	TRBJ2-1	TGTGCCAGCAGCTTATCACTAGCGGACTACAATGAGCAGTTCTTC	CASSLSLADYNEQFF
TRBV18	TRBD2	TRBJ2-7	TGTGCCAGCTCACCGCTAGGGACTAGCGGGAGAACTGGCTACGAGCAGTACTTC	CASSPLGTSGRTGYEQYF
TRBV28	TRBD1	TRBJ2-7	TGTGCCAGCAGTCTAACCGGGACAGGGTCCTACGAGCAGTACTTC	CASSLTGTGSYEQYF
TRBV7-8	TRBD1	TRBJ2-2	TGTGCCAGCAGCAGAACAGCCGGGACAGCCGGGGAGCTGTTTTTT	CASSRTAGTAGELFF
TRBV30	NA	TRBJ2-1	TGTGCCTGGAGTGTGTCCCCTTTTCCGAATGAGCAGTTCTTC	CAWSVSPFPNEQFF
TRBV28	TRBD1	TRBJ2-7	TGTGCCAGCAGTCGACAGGGAAGCTCCTACGAGCAGTACTTC	CASSRQGSSYEQYF
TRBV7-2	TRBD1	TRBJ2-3	TGTGCCAGCAGCCTCACAGGGGCTGGAGATACGCAGTATTTT	CASSLTGAGDTQYF
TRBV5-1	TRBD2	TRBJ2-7	TGCGCCAGCAGCTTGGGCGGGGGGACCGGCTACGAGCAGTACTTC	CASSLGGGTGYEQYF
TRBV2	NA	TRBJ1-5	TGTGCCAGCAGAGACGGGACAAGCCAGCCCCAGCATTTT	CASRDGTSQPQHF
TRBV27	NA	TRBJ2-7	TGTGCCAGCAGTCCCTCGGGGCAGGGGCTATCCCCCATTTGGGACTACGAGCAGTACTTC	CASSPSGQGLSPIWDYEQYF
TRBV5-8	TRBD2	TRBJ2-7	TGTGCCAGCAGCTTTGGACTAGCGGGGGAGCAGTACTTC	CASSFGLAGEQYF
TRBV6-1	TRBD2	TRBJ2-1	TGTGCCAGCAGATCGTTAGCGGGAGGGCCGGATGAGCAGTTCTTC	CASRSLAGGPDEQFF
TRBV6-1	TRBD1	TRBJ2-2	TGTGCCAGCAAGGGACAGGGTTACACCGGGGAGCTGTTTTTT	CASKGQGYTGELFF
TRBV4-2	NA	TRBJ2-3	TGTGCCAGCAGCCAAGATAATCCGGGAGTAACCACAGATACGCAGTATTTT	CASSQDNPGVTTDTQYF
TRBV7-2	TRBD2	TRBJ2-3	TGTGCCAGCAGCTTAGGCGGATTAGCGGGACCTCGTGGGAATACGCAGTATTTT	CASSLGGLAGPRGNTQYF
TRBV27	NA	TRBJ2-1	TGTGCCAGCAGTTTCCAGGGCCGCGCGACCAACAATGAGCAGTTCTTC	CASSFQGRATNNEQFF
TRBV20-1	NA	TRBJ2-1	TGCAGTGCTAGAGATGTATATGAGCAGTTCTTC	CSARDVYEQFF
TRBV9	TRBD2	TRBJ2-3	TGTGCCAGCACCCAGAGAGGGAGGGCGAGGACAGATACGCAGTATTTT	CASTQRGRARTDTQYF
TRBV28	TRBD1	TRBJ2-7	TGTGCCAGCAGTGCCGGACAGGCTTTGGGGCAGTACTTC	CASSAGQALGQYF
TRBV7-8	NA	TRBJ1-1	TGTGCCAGCAGCGTATCTCAGACAGGCTCCTCTGAAGCTTTCTTT	CASSVSQTGSSEAFF
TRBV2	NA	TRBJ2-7	TGTGCCAGCAGTGAAGCGGCAGGGATGGACCGCTACGAGCAGTACTTC	CASSEAAGMDRYEQYF
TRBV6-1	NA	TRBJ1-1	TGTGCCAGCAGTGAGGTTGGGGGGGCAAACCCTGAAGCTTTCTTT	CASSEVGGANPEAFF
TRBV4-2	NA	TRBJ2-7	TGTGCCAGCAGCCAAGGCGCGGGGTCCTACGAGCAGTACTTC	CASSQGAGSYEQYF
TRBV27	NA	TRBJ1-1	TGTGCCAGCAGTTTACGCGGGGGGAGCACTGAAGCTTTCTTT	CASSLRGGSTEAFF
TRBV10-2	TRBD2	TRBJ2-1	TGCGCCAGCAGTGAGTACTTTTTTACGGCTAGCGGGACCTACAATGAGCAGTTCTTC	CASSEYFFTASGTYNEQFF
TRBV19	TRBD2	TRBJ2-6	TGTGCCAGTAGTGTGACTAGCGGGTTCCTATCTGGGGCCAACGTCCTGACTTTC	CASSVTSGFLSGANVLTF